This T cell receptor beta chain is drawn from a study of beta chain features in type 1 diabetes. Study-level background: Similarity in age, gender and cell yields was seen between patients and healthy donors.

Based on CD45RO/CCR7/CD25/CD127/CD95/CD27, CD4+ regulatory, stem cell-like memory, naive and central memory cells were sorted. Only a few counts were recorded for this clone. Its specificity is unknown. Whole-study results and caveats: VDJ junctions sequenced from type 1 diabetes patients showed fewer insertions and more deletions. TCRB CDR3s from Type 1 diabetes patients were moderately but significantly shorter in all four CD4+ subsets.

Since all of the isolated RNA was reverse transcribed, expressed TCRB transcripts were what got sequenced. TCRdb's copy holds only in-frame clones and misses some; the assay was immunoSEQ multiplex PCR. The sample has around 160,000 clones; roughly 60% are singletons. CDR1 LNHDA and CDR2 SQIVND come from the germline V gene (reference sequence). The CDR3 covers 13 residues. With 9 bases clipped from V and 2 bases from J, the junction kept 3 bases outside the gene matches. The sequence was obtained from a man aged 25 to 40 with type 1 diabetes. Sequenced sample: naive CD4+ T cells from blood. The chain employs TRBV19 and TRBJ2-3; 9 bases map to TRBD2. This CDR3 is CASRGLATDTQYF. The CDR3 DNA sequence: TGTGCCAGCCGGGGACTAGCCACAGATACGCAGTATTTT.